Below, one T cell receptor (beta chain) is given with its context. Trimming cost V 0 bases and J 2 bases, with 9 bases left between them. This CDR3 region has 14 residues. Germline V gene data show CDR1 as SGDLS and CDR2 as YYNGEE. The data were taken from a study of blood T cell repertoires in COVID-19. Study-wide background: Samples taken during acute and convalescent COVID-19 were collected in the United States, Italy and Spain. PBMCs, B-cell-depleted T cells, or T cells provided the cDNA or gDNA that made up the material.

Source study methods: Using reference gene primer amplification, nucleated cell counts were estimated. The assay was immunoSEQ multiplex PCR, and TCRdb's table has in-frame clones only and misses some. V and J calls and clone size are given by that table; D and trimming were obtained from the DNA. Altogether more than 20,000 clones are present, 86% being singletons, with the ten largest covering about 30%. This chain uses TRBV9 with TRBJ2-7; D unclear. The sequenced material came from peripheral blood. This TCR derives from a human donor with active COVID-19. The donor label of this sample is uncertain. The CDR3 here is CASSVGSGTYEQYF. DNA for the CDR3: TGTGCCAGCAGCGTAGGTTCAGGTACCTACGAGCAGTACTTC.